The clone carrying this TCR beta chain was seen more than once but under ten times. The sample is drawn from a study of shared clonotypes between healthy human individuals. Germline-derived CDR1 and CDR2 are MNHNY and SVGAGI (reference sequence). This CDR3 spans 13 amino acids. The ends were cut back, 5 bases at V and 4 bases at J, with 9 bases in the middle. Assay: immunoSEQ multiplex PCR; the TCRdb copy retains only in-frame clones and omits some. This sample has a few million clones, with more than 90% found just once. The clonotype was recovered from a man aged 18 to 29 in good health. V usage is TRBV6-6 and J usage is TRBJ1-3; possible D gene TRBD1, 6 bases. The sequencing sample was made of naive CD4+ T cells sorted from blood. Described subset: CD45RA+ positively selected. In DNA form, the CDR3 reads TGTGCCAGCAGTGTCACAGGGGGAAACACCATATATTTT. It encodes CASSVTGGNTIYF.